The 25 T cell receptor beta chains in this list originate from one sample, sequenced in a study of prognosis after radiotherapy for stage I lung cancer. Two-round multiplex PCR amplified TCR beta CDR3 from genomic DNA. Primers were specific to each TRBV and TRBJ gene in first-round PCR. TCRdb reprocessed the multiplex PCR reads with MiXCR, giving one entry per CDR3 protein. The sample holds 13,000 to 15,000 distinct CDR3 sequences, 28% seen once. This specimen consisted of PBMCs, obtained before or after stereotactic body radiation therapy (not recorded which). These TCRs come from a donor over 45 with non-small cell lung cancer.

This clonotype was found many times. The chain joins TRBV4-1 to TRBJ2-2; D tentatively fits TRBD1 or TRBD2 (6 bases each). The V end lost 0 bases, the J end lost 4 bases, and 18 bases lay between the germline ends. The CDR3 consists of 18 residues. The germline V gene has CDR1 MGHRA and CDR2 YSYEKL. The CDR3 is CASSQEGGRQAVTGELFF. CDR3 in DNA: TGCGCCAGCAGCCAAGAAGGAGGGAGACAGGCGGTCACCGGGGAGCTGTTTTTT.

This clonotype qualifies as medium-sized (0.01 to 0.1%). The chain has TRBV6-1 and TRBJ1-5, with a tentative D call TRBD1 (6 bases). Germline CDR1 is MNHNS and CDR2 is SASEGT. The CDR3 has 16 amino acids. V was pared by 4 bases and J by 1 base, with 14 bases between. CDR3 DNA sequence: TGTGCCAGCAGTGTCTTACTTACAGGGAGCAATCAGCCCCAGCATTTT. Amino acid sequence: CASSVLLTGSNQPQHF.

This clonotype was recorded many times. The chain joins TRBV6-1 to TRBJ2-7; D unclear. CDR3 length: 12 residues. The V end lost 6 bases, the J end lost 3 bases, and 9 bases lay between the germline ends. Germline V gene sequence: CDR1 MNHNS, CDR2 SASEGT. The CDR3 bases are TGTGCCAGCAGCCCAACCCTCTACGAGCAGTACTTC. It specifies CASSPTLYEQYF.

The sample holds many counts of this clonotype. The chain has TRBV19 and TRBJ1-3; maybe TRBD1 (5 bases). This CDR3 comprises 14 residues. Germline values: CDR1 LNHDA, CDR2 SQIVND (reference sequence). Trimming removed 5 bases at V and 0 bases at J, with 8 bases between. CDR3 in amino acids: CASSWTPSGNTIYF. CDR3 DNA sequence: TGTGCCAGTAGTTGGACACCCTCTGGAAACACCATATATTTT.

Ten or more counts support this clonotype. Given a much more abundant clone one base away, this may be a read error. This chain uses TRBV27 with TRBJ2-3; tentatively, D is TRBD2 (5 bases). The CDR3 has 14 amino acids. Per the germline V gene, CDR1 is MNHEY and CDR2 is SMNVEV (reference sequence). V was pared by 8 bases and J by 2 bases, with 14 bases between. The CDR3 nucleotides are TGTGCCAGCTCCACGGGCGGGTACACAGATACGCAGTATTTT. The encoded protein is CASSTGGYTDTQYF.

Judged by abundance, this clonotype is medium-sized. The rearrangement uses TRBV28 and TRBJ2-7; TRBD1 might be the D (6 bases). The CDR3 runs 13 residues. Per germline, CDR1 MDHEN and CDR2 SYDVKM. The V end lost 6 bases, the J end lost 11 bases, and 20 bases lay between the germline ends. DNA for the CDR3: TGTGCCAGCAGCATCTTCGACAGGAAGAGTAAGTACTTC. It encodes CASSIFDRKSKYF.

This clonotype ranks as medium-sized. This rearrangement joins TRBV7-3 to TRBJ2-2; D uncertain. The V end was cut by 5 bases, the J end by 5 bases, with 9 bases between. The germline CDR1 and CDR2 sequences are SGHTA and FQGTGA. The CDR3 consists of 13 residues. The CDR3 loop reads CASSPGRTGELFF. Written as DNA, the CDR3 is TGTGCCAGCAGCCCTGGGCGGACCGGGGAGCTGTTTTTT.

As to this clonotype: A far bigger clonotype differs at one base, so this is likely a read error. CDR3 residues: CASSSAVMGQFF. The DNA for the CDR3 is TGTGCCAGCAGTTCTGCGGTCATGGGGCAGTTCTTC. The rearrangement uses TRBV6-2 or TRBV6-3 and TRBJ2-1, with unresolved D. The CDR3 spans 12 residues. Trimming took 4 bases from V and 12 from J, leaving 13 bases between them. Germline values: CDR1 MNHEY, CDR2 SVGEGT.

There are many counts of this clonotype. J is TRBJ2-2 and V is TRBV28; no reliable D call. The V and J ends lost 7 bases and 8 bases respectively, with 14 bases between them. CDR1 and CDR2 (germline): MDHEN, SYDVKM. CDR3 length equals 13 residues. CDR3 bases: TGTGCCAGCAATCTTAAGAGAGTGGGGGAGCTGTTTTTT. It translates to CASNLKRVGELFF.

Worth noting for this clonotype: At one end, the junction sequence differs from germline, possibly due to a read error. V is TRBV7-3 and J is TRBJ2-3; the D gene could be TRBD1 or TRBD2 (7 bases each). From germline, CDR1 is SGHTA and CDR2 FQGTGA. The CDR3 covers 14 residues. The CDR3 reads CATSQGGDTDTQYF. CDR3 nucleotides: TGTGCCACCAGCCAGGGGGGGGACACAGATACGCAGTATTTT.

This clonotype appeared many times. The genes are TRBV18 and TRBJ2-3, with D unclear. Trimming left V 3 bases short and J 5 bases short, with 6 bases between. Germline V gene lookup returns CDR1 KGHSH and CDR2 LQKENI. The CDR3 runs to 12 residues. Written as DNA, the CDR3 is TGTGCCAGCTCACCTATGGGAGATACGCAGTATTTT. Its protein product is CASSPMGDTQYF.

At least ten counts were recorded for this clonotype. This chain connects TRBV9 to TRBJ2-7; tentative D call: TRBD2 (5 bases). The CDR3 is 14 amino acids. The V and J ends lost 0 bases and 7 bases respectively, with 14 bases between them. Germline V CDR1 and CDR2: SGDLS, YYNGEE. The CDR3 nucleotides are TGTGCCAGCAGCGTAGGGGCTAGCCAGAGGGAGCAGTACTTC. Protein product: CASSVGASQREQYF.

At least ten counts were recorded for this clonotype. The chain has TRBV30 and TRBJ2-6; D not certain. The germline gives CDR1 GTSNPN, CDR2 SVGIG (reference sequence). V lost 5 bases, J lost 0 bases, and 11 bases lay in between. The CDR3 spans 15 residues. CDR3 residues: CAWSRQLSGANVLTF. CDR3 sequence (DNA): TGTGCCTGGTCACGGCAACTCTCTGGGGCCAACGTCCTGACTTTC.

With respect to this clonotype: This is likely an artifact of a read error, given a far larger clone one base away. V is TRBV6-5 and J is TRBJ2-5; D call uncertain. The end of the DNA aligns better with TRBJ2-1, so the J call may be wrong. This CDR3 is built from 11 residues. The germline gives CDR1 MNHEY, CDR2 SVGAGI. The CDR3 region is CAISSYNEQFF. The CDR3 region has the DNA TGTGCCATCAGTTCCTACAATGAGCAGTTCTTC.

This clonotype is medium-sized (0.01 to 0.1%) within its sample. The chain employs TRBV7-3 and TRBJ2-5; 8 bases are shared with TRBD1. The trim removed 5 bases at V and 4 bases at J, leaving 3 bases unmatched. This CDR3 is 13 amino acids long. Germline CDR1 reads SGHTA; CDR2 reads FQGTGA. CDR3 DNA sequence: TGTGCCAGCAGCCCAGGACAGGGAGAGACCCAGTACTTC. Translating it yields CASSPGQGETQYF.

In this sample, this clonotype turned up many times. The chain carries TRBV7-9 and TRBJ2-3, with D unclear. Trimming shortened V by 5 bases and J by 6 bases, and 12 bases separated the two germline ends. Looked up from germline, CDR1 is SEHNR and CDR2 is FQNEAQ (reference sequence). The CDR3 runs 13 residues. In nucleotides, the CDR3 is TGTGCCAGCAGCGCCGATGTCCCCGATACGCAGTATTTT. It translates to CASSADVPDTQYF.

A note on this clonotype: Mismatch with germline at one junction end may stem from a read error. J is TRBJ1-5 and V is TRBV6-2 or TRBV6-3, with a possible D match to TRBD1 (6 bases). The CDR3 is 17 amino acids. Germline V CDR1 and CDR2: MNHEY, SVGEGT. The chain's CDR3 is CASSTPVGGPENHPQHF. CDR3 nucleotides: TGTGCCAGCAGTACCCCAGTGGGGGGGCCTGAGAATCATCCCCAGCATTTT.

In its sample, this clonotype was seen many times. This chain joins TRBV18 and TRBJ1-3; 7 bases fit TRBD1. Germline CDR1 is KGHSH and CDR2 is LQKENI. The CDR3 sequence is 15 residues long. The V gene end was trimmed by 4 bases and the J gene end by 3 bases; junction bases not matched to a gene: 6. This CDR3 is CASSRNTGDGNTIYF. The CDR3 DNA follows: TGTGCCAGCTCACGCAATACAGGGGATGGAAACACCATATATTTT.

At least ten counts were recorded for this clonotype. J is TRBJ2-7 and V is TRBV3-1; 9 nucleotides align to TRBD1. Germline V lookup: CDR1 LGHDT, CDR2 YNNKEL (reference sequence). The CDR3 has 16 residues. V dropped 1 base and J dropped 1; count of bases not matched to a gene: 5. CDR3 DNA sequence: TGTGCCAGCAGCCAAGTGGCGGGACAGGGATCCTACGAGCAGTACTTC. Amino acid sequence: CASSQVAGQGSYEQYF.

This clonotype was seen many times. The DNA for the CDR3 is TGTGCCAGCAAAGCGGGCCCCCCCACAGATACGCAGTATTTT. Its protein product is CASKAGPPTDTQYF. The gene calls are TRBV2 and TRBJ2-3; possibly TRBD2 for D (6 bases). Trimming stripped 7 bases from V and 2 bases from J, with 13 bases between. Germline values: CDR1 SNHLY, CDR2 FYNNEI. CDR3 length equals 14 residues.

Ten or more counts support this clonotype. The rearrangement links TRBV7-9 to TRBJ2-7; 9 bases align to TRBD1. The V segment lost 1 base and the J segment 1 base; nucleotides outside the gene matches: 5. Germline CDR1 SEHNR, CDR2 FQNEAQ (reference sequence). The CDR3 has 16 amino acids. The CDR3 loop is CASSLGGTGQSYEQYF. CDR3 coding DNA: TGTGCCAGCAGCTTAGGGGGGACAGGGCAATCCTACGAGCAGTACTTC.

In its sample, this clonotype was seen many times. The CDR3 DNA follows: TGTGCCACCAGCAGAGGGAACAGGGACTCGGGGACCCAGTACTTC. This sequence encodes CATSRGNRDSGTQYF. The V and J genes are TRBV15 and TRBJ2-5; the D gene could be TRBD1 or TRBD2 (6 bases each). The germline V and J ends were trimmed by 1 base and 7 bases, with 16 bases remaining between them. Germline V gene lookup returns CDR1 LNHNV and CDR2 YYDKDF (reference sequence). The CDR3 runs to 15 residues.

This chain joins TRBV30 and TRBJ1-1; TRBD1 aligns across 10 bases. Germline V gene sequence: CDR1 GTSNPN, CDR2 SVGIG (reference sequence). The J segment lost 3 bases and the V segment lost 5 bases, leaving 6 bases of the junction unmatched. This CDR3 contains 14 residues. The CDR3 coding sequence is TGTGCCTGGTTTGGGACAGGGGTAGACACTGAAGCTTTCTTT. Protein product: CAWFGTGVDTEAFF. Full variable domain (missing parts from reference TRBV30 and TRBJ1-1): SQTIHQWPATLVQPVGSPLSLECTVEGTSNPNLYWYRQAAGRGLQLLFYSVGIGQISSEVPQNLSASRPQDRQFILSSKKLLLSDSGFYLCAWFGTGVDTEAFFGQGTRLTVV.

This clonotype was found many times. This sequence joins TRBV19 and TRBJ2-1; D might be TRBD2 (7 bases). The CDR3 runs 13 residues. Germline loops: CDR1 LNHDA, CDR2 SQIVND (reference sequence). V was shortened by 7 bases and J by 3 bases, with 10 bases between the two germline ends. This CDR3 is CASKGGGYNEQFF. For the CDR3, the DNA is TGTGCCAGTAAGGGGGGGGGCTACAATGAGCAGTTCTTC.

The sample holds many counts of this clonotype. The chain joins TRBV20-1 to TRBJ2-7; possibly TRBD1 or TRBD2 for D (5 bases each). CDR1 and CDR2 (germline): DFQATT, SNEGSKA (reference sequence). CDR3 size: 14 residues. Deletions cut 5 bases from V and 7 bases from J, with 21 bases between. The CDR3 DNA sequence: TGCAGTGCTGCCCGGGACGACTTTGTGGGGGAGCAGTACTTC. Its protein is CSAARDDFVGEQYF.